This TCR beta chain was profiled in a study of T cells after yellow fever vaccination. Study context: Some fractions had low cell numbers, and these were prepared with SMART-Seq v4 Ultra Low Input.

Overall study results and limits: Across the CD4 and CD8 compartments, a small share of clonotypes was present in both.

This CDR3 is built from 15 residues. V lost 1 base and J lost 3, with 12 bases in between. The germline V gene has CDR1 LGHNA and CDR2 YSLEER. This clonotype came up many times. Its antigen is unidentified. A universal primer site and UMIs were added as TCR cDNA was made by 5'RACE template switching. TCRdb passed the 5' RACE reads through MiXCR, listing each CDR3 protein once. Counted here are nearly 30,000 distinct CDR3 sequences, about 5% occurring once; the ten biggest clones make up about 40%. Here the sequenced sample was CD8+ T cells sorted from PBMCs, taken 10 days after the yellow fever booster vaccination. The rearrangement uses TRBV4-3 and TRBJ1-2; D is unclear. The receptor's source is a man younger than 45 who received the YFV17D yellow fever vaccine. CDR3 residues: CASSQVAGPYYGYTF. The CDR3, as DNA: TGCGCCAGCAGCCAAGTCGCCGGGCCCTACTATGGCTACACCTTC.